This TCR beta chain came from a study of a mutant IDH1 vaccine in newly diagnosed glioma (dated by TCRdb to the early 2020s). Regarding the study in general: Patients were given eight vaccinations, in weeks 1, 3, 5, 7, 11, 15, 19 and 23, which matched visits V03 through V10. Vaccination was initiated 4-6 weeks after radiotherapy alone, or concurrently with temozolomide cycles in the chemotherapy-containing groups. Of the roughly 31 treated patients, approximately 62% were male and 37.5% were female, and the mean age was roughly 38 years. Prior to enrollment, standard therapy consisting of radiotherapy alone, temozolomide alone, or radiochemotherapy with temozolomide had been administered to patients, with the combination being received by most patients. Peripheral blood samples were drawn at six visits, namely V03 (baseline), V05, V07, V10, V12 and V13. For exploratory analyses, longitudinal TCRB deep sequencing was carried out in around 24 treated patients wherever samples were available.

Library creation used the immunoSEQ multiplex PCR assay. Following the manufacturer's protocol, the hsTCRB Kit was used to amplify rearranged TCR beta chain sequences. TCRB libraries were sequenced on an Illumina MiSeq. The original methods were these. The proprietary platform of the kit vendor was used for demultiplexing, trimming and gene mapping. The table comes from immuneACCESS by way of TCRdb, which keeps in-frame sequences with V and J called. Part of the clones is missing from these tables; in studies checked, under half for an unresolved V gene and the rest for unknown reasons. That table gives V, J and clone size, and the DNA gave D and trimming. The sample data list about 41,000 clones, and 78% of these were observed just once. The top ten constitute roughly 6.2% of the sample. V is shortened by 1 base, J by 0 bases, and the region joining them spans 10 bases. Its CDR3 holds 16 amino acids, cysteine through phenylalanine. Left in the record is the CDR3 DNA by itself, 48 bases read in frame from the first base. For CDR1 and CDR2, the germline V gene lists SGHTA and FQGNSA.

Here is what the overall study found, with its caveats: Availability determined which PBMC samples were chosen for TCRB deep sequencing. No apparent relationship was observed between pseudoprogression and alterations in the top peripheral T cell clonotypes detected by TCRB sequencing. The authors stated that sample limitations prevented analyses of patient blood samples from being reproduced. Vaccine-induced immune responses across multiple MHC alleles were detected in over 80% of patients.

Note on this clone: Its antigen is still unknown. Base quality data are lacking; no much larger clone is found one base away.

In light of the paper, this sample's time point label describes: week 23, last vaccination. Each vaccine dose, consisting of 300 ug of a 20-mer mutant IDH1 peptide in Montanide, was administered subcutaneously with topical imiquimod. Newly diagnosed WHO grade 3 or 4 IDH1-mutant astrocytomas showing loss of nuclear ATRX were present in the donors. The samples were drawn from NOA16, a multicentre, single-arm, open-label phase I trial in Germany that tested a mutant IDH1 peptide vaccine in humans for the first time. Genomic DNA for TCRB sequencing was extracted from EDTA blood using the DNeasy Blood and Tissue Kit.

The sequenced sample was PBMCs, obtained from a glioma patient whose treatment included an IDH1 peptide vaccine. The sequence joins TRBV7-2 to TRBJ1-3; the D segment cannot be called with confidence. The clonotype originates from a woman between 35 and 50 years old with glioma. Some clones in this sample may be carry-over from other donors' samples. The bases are TGTGCCAGCAGCTTAGAGGGCAGATTCTCTGGAAACACCATATATTTT. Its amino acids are CASSLEGRFSGNTIYF.